This T cell receptor beta chain was sequenced for a study of liver allograft versus peripheral blood T cells. Study information: Recipients' peripheral blood served as the comparator for T cell receptor repertoires in transplanted livers. Study-wide points: Liver allograft repertoires of T cell receptors reportedly diverged from peripheral blood repertoires.

MiXCR, applied by TCRdb to the reads, yields one record per CDR3 protein. Here the sample spans about 10,000 distinct CDR3 sequences, approximately 19% being singletons. This clonotype was found a few times. The antigen remains undetermined. In germline, CDR1 is SGHDT, CDR2 YYEEEE. The germline V and J ends were trimmed by 2 bases and 0 bases, with 8 bases remaining between them. The CDR3 has 14 amino acids. V and J are TRBV5-6 and TRBJ1-1; D is undetermined. The sequence was obtained from a human patient who had a liver transplant. Some of the T cells might come from the graft donor. This CDR3 is CASSFLSMNTEAFF. The CDR3 coding sequence is TGTGCCAGCAGCTTTCTGTCCATGAACACTGAAGCTTTCTTT. Together with reference TRBV5-6 and TRBJ1-1, the CDR3 gives the full variable domain: DAGVTQSPTHLIKTRGQQVTLRCSPKSGHDTVSWYQQALGQGPQFIFQYYEEEERQRGNFPDRFSGHQFPNYSSELNVNALLLGDSALYLCASSFLSMNTEAFFGQGTRLTVV.